The clone carrying this T cell receptor beta chain was seen only once. These data originate in a study of shared clonotypes between healthy human individuals. Study-wide context: Each donor had three CD4 naive, three CD4 memory, two CD8 naive and one CD8 memory plate.

The CDR3 consists of 15 residues. Between the trimmed V and J ends, which lost 4 bases and 4 bases, there was a span of 15 bases. Looked up from germline, CDR1 is SGDLS and CDR2 is YYNGEE. Splitting of each subset's genomic DNA was done evenly across several immunoSEQ plates. Only in-frame clones appear in the TCRdb table, and some are missing; sequencing was by immunoSEQ multiplex PCR. This sample has some 980,000 clones; approximately 80% occur once, and the top ten carry approximately 1.5%. The chain combines TRBV9 with TRBJ2-1, with D perhaps assigned TRBD1 or TRBD2 (5 bases each). Sequences were obtained from memory CD4+ T cells sorted from blood. Subset described: CD45RA-negative fraction. This TCR was sampled from a young man in good health. The CDR3 loop is CASSSRDGTYNEQFF. CDR3 bases: TGTGCCAGCAGCTCCCGGGACGGAACTTACAATGAGCAGTTCTTC.